One and the same sample provided the 28 T cell receptor beta chains below, sequenced in a study of T cell changes during pregnancy in multiple sclerosis. Some clones are missing from TCRdb's copy, which holds only in-frame ones; the method was immunoSEQ multiplex PCR. The sample records 60,000 or so clones, roughly 87% being singletons. Sample: peripheral blood, taken in the second trimester of pregnancy. Every receptor here comes from a female donor in good health, enrolled as a control in a pregnancy study.

The chain links TRBV13 to TRBJ1-1; no clear D gene. The CDR3 runs 13 residues. Trimming left V 0 bases short and J 5 bases short, with 7 bases between. The germline V gene has CDR1 PRHDT and CDR2 FYEKMQ (reference sequence). DNA of the CDR3: TGTGCCAGCAGCTTAGGGATGAGGACTGAAGCTTTCTTT. This sequence encodes CASSLGMRTEAFF.

This clone was counted only a few times. The genes are TRBV5-6 and TRBJ1-2; TRBD1 might be the D (5 bases). V shed 0 bases and J shed 2 bases, with 8 bases lying between them. Germline lookup yields CDR1 SGHDT and CDR2 YYEEEE. CDR3 length equals 14 residues. CDR3 bases: TGTGCCAGCAGCTTGGGACAGAAAAACTATGGCTACACCTTC. Encoded protein: CASSLGQKNYGYTF.

This clone was observed a single time. V gene TRBV4-1 combines with J gene TRBJ1-2; D remains ambiguous. Germline CDR1 is MGHRA and CDR2 is YSYEKL. CDR3 size: 15 residues. V was cut by 1 base and J by 8 bases, with 17 bases left in between. CDR3 amino acids: CASSQAPPYRGGYTF. The CDR3 DNA sequence: TGCGCCAGCAGCCAAGCCCCGCCATACCGCGGCGGCTACACCTTC.

The rearrangement joins TRBV11-2 to TRBJ2-7; 8 bases are shared with TRBD2. The CDR3 loop spans 15 amino acids. Looked up from germline, CDR1 is SGHAT and CDR2 is FQNNGV. Losses at the gene ends were 5 bases for V and 1 base for J; bases not matched to a gene: 7. The CDR3 coding sequence is TGTGCCAGCAGCCCACCAGCGGGAGCGTCCTACGAGCAGTACTTC. This translates into CASSPPAGASYEQYF.

The V call is TRBV5-1, the J call TRBJ1-4; D is ambiguous. The germline gives CDR1 SGHRS, CDR2 YFSETQ. There are 15 residues in the CDR3. V was trimmed by 1 base and J by 3 bases, leaving 10 bases between them. CDR3 in amino acids: CASSLRGDPNEKLFF. For the CDR3, the DNA is TGCGCCAGCAGCTTGCGCGGGGATCCTAATGAAAAACTGTTTTTT.

V usage is TRBV6-5 and J usage is TRBJ2-7, with D possibly TRBD1 on 5 matching bases. The germline CDR1 and CDR2 sequences are MNHEY and SVGAGI. Trimming pared 7 bases from V and 2 bases from J, leaving 12 bases between. The CDR3 extends over 13 amino acids. The CDR3 sequence: CASTQGLPYEQYF. The CDR3 DNA reads as TGTGCCAGCACCCAGGGCCTACCCTACGAGCAGTACTTC.

V is TRBV19 and J is TRBJ1-1, with 9 bases identical to TRBD1. The germline V gene has CDR1 LNHDA and CDR2 SQIVND (reference sequence). This CDR3 spans 16 amino acids. V shed 1 base, J shed 5 bases, and the junction held 8 bases outside the gene matches. The CDR3 reads CASSIGRTGAATEAFF. DNA of the CDR3: TGTGCCAGTAGTATAGGGAGGACAGGGGCTGCGACTGAAGCTTTCTTT.

Note on this clone: Relative to the germline gene, one junction end is altered; a read error may explain this. The rearrangement joins TRBV11-1 to TRBJ1-1; no clear D. The CDR3 is made up of 11 amino acids. The germline CDR1 and CDR2 sequences are SGHAT and FQDESV (reference sequence). The CDR3 spells CASSLYTEAFF. The CDR3 bases are TGTGCCAGCAGCTTATACACAGAAGCTTTCTTT.

The sample holds one count of this clone. This sequence joins TRBV27 and TRBJ2-7, with 7 bases that match TRBD1. Germline V gene sequence: CDR1 MNHEY, CDR2 SMNVEV (reference sequence). The CDR3 is 12 amino acids. J lost 7 bases, V lost 5 bases, and 5 bases had no gene match. The CDR3 reads CASSPRGREQYF. Here the CDR3 DNA reads TGTGCCAGCAGTCCGAGGGGGCGAGAGCAGTACTTC.

The V call is TRBV25-1, the J call TRBJ1-3; possibly TRBD1 for D (6 bases). The CDR3 contains 15 residues. CDR1 is MGHDK, CDR2 SYGVNS, per germline. V shed 4 bases and J shed 2 bases, with 12 bases lying between them. CDR3 sequence (DNA): TGTGCCAGCAGTGCCCGGACAGCTGCTGGAAACACCATATATTTT. The encoded protein is CASSARTAAGNTIYF.

The chain couples TRBV2 to TRBJ2-7; no reliable D call. Germline assignment: CDR1 SNHLY and CDR2 FYNNEI. Trimming took off 2 bases at V and 3 bases at J, with 5 bases between the two ends. This CDR3 is 12 amino acids long. The CDR3 protein is CASSETHYEQYF. In nucleotides, the CDR3 is TGTGCCAGCAGTGAAACTCACTACGAGCAGTACTTC.

The V gene is TRBV18, the J gene TRBJ1-2; D possibly corresponds to TRBD1 (5 bases). The germline V gene encodes CDR1 KGHSH and CDR2 LQKENI. The CDR3 is made up of 14 amino acids. The V gene lost 2 bases and the J gene lost 8 bases, with 15 bases spanning the gap. CDR3 nucleotides: TGTGCCAGCTCACCAGGACAAACGTATGAGGGCTACACCTTC. Its translation is CASSPGQTYEGYTF.

The chain recombines TRBV19 with TRBJ2-2, with 9 bases matching TRBD1. The CDR3 totals 13 residues. From germline, CDR1 is LNHDA and CDR2 SQIVND (reference sequence). V lost 9 bases, J lost 6 bases, and 5 bases stayed unmatched. DNA for the CDR3: TGTGCCAGCCGGGACAGGGCATCCGGGGAGCTGTTTTTT. Its protein is CASRDRASGELFF.

This sequence joins TRBV20-1 and TRBJ2-5; unclear D gene. The V gene's germline CDR1 is DFQATT and CDR2 SNEGSKA (reference sequence). The V gene lost 4 bases and the J gene lost 7 bases, with 10 bases spanning the gap. The CDR3 runs 11 residues. As DNA, the CDR3 is TGCAGTGCTAAGATTAGAGTGACCCAGTACTTC. Residues: CSAKIRVTQYF.

The rearrangement uses TRBV6-1 and TRBJ2-3; no firm D call. The CDR3 has 15 amino acids. Germline V gene data show CDR1 as MNHNS and CDR2 as SASEGT. Trimming took 1 base from V and 4 from J, leaving 12 bases between them. CDR3 region: CASSEEAGKADTQYF. CDR3 DNA sequence: TGTGCCAGCAGTGAAGAGGCAGGAAAGGCAGATACGCAGTATTTT.

The rearrangement joins TRBV27 to TRBJ2-1, with 10 bases matching TRBD1. V lost 6 bases and J lost 5; bases outside the gene matches: 16. CDR3 length: 18 amino acids. Germline assignment: CDR1 MNHEY and CDR2 SMNVEV (reference sequence). CDR3 protein: CASSLKELFGTGDNEQFF. The CDR3 bases are TGTGCCAGCAGCCTAAAAGAACTATTTGGGACAGGGGACAATGAGCAGTTCTTC.

The genes are TRBV7-8 and TRBJ2-7, with D hard to call. Trimming took 5 bases from V and 0 from J, leaving 11 bases between them. CDR1 and CDR2 (germline): SGHVS, FQNEAQ. There are 14 residues in the CDR3. CDR3 nucleotides: TGTGCCAGCAGCATCCCCCCTAACTCCTACGAGCAGTACTTC. Its translation: CASSIPPNSYEQYF.

The rearrangement links TRBV19 to TRBJ1-3; D possibly corresponds to TRBD1 (6 bases). The germline V gene encodes CDR1 LNHDA and CDR2 SQIVND (reference sequence). Trimming pared 4 bases from V and 5 bases from J, leaving 15 bases between. The CDR3 has 15 amino acids. The CDR3 DNA is TGTGCCAGTAGTAGAGGGGGACGAAGTAGAAACACCATATATTTT. Translated, it gives CASSRGGRSRNTIYF.

This clone was found a few times. This chain connects TRBV5-1 to TRBJ2-1, with TRBD2 matching over 12 bases. The CDR3 spans 17 residues. Germline trimming cut 0 bases from V and 8 bases from J; bases unmatched to any gene: 9. Germline CDR1 reads SGHRS; CDR2 reads YFSETQ. This CDR3 reads CASSLAASGGAWDEQFF. For the CDR3, the DNA is TGCGCCAGCAGCTTGGCGGCTAGCGGGGGGGCTTGGGATGAGCAGTTCTTC.

The CDR3 DNA follows: TGTGCCAGTAGTATAGATCTCGCGAGAAGGTTCTTC. Its protein product is CASSIDLARRFF. This chain connects TRBV19 to TRBJ2-1; D unresolved. Germline V gene sequence: CDR1 LNHDA, CDR2 SQIVND (reference sequence). This CDR3 has 12 residues. V gave up 0 bases and J gave up 15 bases, with 12 bases separating them. The full variable domain, in which reference TRBV19 and TRBJ2-1 provide the parts outside the CDR3, is DGGITQSPKYLFRKEGQNVTLSCEQNLNHDAMYWYRQDPGQGLRLIYYSQIVNDFQKGDIAEGYSVSREKKESFPLTVTSAQKNPTAFYLCASSIDLARRFFGPGTRLTVL.

V and J are TRBV5-5 and TRBJ2-7, with D possibly matching TRBD1 (6 bases). The V end lost 3 bases, the J end lost 4 bases, and 20 bases lay between the germline ends. The CDR3 sequence is 16 residues long. CDR1 is SGHKS, CDR2 YYEKEE, per germline (reference sequence). CDR3 in DNA: TGTGCCAGCAGCTACGTTGCGGCCGGACAGAAATACGAGCAGTACTTC. It codes for CASSYVAAGQKYEQYF.

J is TRBJ2-5 and V is TRBV9; 10 nucleotides line up with TRBD2. The length of the CDR3 is 15 residues. From germline, CDR1 is SGDLS and CDR2 YYNGEE. Germline trimming cut 5 bases from V and 5 bases from J; bases unmatched to any gene: 9. CDR3 residues: CASSKREGLGETQYF. Here the CDR3 DNA reads TGTGCCAGCAGTAAGCGGGAGGGCCTAGGGGAGACCCAGTACTTC. Full variable domain (remainder filled in from reference TRBV9 and TRBJ2-5): DSGVTQTPKHLITATGQRVTLRCSPRSGDLSVYWYQQSLDQGLQFLIQYYNGEERAKGNILERFSAQQFPDLHSELNLSSLELGDSALYFCASSKREGLGETQYFGPGTRLLVL.

The chain links TRBV10-3 to TRBJ1-5; 9 nucleotides align to TRBD1. This CDR3 is 15 amino acids long. V lost 3 bases, J lost 11 bases, and 11 bases stayed unmatched. Germline V gene data show CDR1 as ENHRY and CDR2 as SYGVKD. CDR3 sequence reads: CAISDDTGGKGAQHF. CDR3 sequence (DNA): TGTGCCATCAGTGACGATACAGGGGGCAAAGGGGCCCAGCATTTT.

The chain is built from TRBV14 and TRBJ1-1; D is uncertain. The CDR3 extends over 14 amino acids. CDR1 is SGHDN and CDR2 is FVKESK in the germline V gene. The V gene lost 1 base and the J gene lost 3 bases, with 9 bases spanning the gap. CDR3 nucleotides: TGTGCCAGCAGCCAAGCTTTTGGAGACACTGAAGCTTTCTTT. Its protein product is CASSQAFGDTEAFF.

The chain couples TRBV6-6 to TRBJ2-1; 12 nucleotides match TRBD2. This CDR3 region has 15 residues. V was clipped by 8 bases and J by 9 bases; unmatched bases: 11. Germline CDR1 and CDR2: MNHNY and SVGAGI (reference sequence). The CDR3 DNA follows: TGTGCCAGCTTTACCCTAGCGGGAGGGCATGGTGAGCAGTTCTTC. This translates into CASFTLAGGHGEQFF.

The chain joins TRBV28 to TRBJ2-1; D unclear. V lost 4 bases to trimming and J lost 5 bases, with 9 bases between them. The CDR3 sequence is 13 residues long. CDR1 MDHEN and CDR2 SYDVKM come from the germline V gene. This chain's CDR3 is CASSSLVDNEQFF. As DNA, the CDR3 is TGTGCCAGCAGTTCCCTAGTAGACAATGAGCAGTTCTTC.

The DNA of the CDR3 is TGTGCCAGCAGCTCACTTGACACGGCCTATGGCTACACCTTC. Amino acid sequence: CASSSLDTAYGYTF. This chain uses TRBV28 with TRBJ1-2; no definite D call. This CDR3 has 14 residues. The germline gives CDR1 MDHEN, CDR2 SYDVKM. Trimming stripped 6 bases from V and 4 bases from J, with 15 bases between.

The chain recombines TRBV11-3 with TRBJ2-5; 11 positions match TRBD1. V lost 3 bases to trimming and J lost 5 bases; unmatched junction nucleotides: 5. The CDR3 has 15 amino acids. Germline CDR1 reads SGHNT; CDR2 reads YENEEA. CDR3 residues: CASSLRTGGAETQYF. Here the CDR3 DNA reads TGTGCCAGCAGCTTGAGGACAGGGGGCGCGGAGACCCAGTACTTC.